This TCR beta chain was sequenced for a study of spatial heterogeneity in lung cancer. About the study: Samples were obtained from around 73 donors, all untreated early-stage non-small cell lung cancer patients. Raw sequencing reads included, on average, more than eight appearances of each unique TCR and UMI combination.

This clonotype turned up a few times. Its cognate antigen is unknown. Study-wide findings and caveats: Blood carried ubiquitous expanded tumor TCRs more at resection than follow-up.

A distinct unique molecular identifier was carried by each TCR cDNA molecule. MiXCR was run by TCRdb on the 5' RACE reads, yielding one entry per CDR3 protein. Found here are more than 95,000 distinct CDR3 sequences, less than 15% of them singletons; the top ten hold over 15%. The time point was: blood at routine non-recurrence follow-up after resection. TCRs were sequenced from unsorted whole RNA of tumor, nontumor lung or PBMC. The sequences come from PBMCs, collected at follow-up. The receptor's source is a male donor with early-stage non-small cell lung cancer.

The CDR3 here is CATSDPTGKKNIQYF. CDR3 sequence (DNA): TGTGCCACCAGTGACCCGACAGGAAAAAAAAACATTCAGTACTTC. The chain links TRBV24-1 to TRBJ2-4; possible D gene TRBD1, 6 bases. From germline, CDR1 is KGHDR and CDR2 SFDVKD. This CDR3 is built from 15 residues. V was shortened by 4 bases and J by 4 bases, with 13 bases between the two germline ends.